This is a list of T cell receptor beta chains from one sample in a study of T cells in Graves' hyperthyroidism and ophthalmopathy. TCRdb redid the calling of the multiplex PCR reads with MiXCR, one entry per CDR3 protein. Of under 300,000 distinct CDR3 sequences in the sample, roughly 15% were seen once. The sample consisted of blood. The origin of the receptors is a woman aged 50 to 60 with Graves' hyperthyroidism that later progressed to Graves' ophthalmopathy. Each CDR3 is given with its conserved first and last residue. A D gene is named only where the DNA matches it firmly. Rows may omit the clone size; those that give it use once, few, many or a size class.

>TRBJ2-7|TRBV2|many|TRBD2
TGTGCCAGCAGTGACGCGGGAGGGTTCTACGAGCAGTACTTC
CASSDAGGFYEQYF
>TRBJ2-1|TRBV20-1|many|TRBD2
TGCAGGGCACCCGATCAGCGGGGTAAGCAGTTCTTC
CRAPDQRGKQFF
>TRBJ2-3|TRBV5-5|.|.
TGTGCCAGCAGCTTGGTACCAACTGAGGCGCAGTATTTT
CASSLVPTEAQYF
>TRBJ2-5|TRBV19|.|.
TGTGCCAGTAGTATCCTTGGGGAGACCCAGTACTTC
CASSILGETQYF
>TRBJ2-3|TRBV28|.|.
TGTGCCAGCAGCCCCGGGGCGGACACAGATACGCAGTATTTT
CASSPGADTDTQYF
>TRBJ2-7|TRBV19|.|.
TGTGCCAGTAGAAGAGGGCAGGGTAGCTACGAGCAGTACTTC
CASRRGQGSYEQYF
>TRBJ1-4|TRBV20-1|many|.
TGCAGTGCTAGTGAAGGGGCAAATGAAAAACTGTTTTTT
CSASEGANEKLFF
>TRBJ1-1|TRBV28|many|TRBD1
TGTGCCAGTCGGGGGGCAGGACAGGGTCGGTACACTGAAGCTTTCTTT
CASRGAGQGRYTEAFF
>TRBJ2-1|TRBV20-1|many|.
TGCAGTGCTAGAGTTATCGGGGGTAGAGGGTACAATGAGCAGTTCTTC
CSARVIGGRGYNEQFF
>TRBJ2-5|TRBV20-1|many|TRBD2
TGCAGTGCTAGAGATTCCTCGAGTAGCGGGAGGGTTGAGACCCAGTACTTC
CSARDSSSSGRVETQYF
>TRBJ2-7|TRBV28|few|.
TGTGCCAGCACTACCACGTCAGCGGGTCACGCCGAGCAGTACTTC
CASTTTSAGHAEQYF
>TRBJ2-4|TRBV18|many|TRBD1
TGTGCCAGCTCACCTAACGACAGGGTCTCAAAAAACATTCAGTACTTC
CASSPNDRVSKNIQYF
>TRBJ1-5|TRBV28|many|.
TGTGCCAGCAGTTTATCCGGGGGTCTCCAGCCCCAGCATTTT
CASSLSGGLQPQHF
>TRBJ2-5|TRBV4-1|.|TRBD1
TGCGCCAGCAGCCAGGCAGGGACAGGGGGTTGGGAGACCCAGTACTTC
CASSQAGTGGWETQYF
>TRBJ2-3|TRBV24-1|many|.
TGTGCCACCAGTGGACAGGGCACAGATACGCAGTATTTT
CATSGQGTDTQYF
>TRBJ1-1|TRBV5-1|many|.
TGCGCCAGCAGACAATGGGAAACTGAAGCTTTCTTT
CASRQWETEAFF
>TRBJ1-1|TRBV19|.|.
TGTGCCAGTAGTATGCGCAGGGTTTGGCAGAACACTGAAGCTCTCTTT
CASSMRRVWQNTEALF
>TRBJ1-1|TRBV2|many|TRBD1
TGTGCCAGCATCAAGTTAAGAGACAGGGGGCAGATAGCGAGGAACACTGAAGCTTTCTTT
CASIKLRDRGQIARNTEAFF
>TRBJ2-5|TRBV18|many|.
TGTGCCAGCTCCCCGAGCAGTTCTAGGGCAGAGACCCAGTACTTC
CASSPSSSRAETQYF
>TRBJ1-1|TRBV3-1|many|.
TGTGCCAGCAGCCAAGAACACGACACTACCCGGGGAACTGAAGCTTTCTTT
CASSQEHDTTRGTEAFF
>TRBJ2-5|TRBV10-3|many|TRBD1
TGTGCCATCAGAGGGGGGAACAGGGGGCTCGAAGAGACCCAGTACTTC
CAIRGGNRGLEETQYF
>TRBJ2-7|TRBV5-1|many|.
TGCGCCAGCAGCTTGGCCACGGGGTACTACGAGCAGTACTTC
CASSLATGYYEQYF
>TRBJ2-3|TRBV5-1|.|.
TGCGCCAGCAGGCCCAGCGGAGAGACAGATACGCAGTATTTT
CASRPSGETDTQYF